Listed below are T cell receptor beta chains from one sample, sequenced in a study of T cell responses to AZD1222 COVID-19 vaccine. Generated by immunoSEQ multiplex PCR, the TCRdb table keeps only in-frame clones and is missing some. The sample has around 120,000 clones, roughly nine tenths seen once; the top ten hold about 7%. Material: peripheral blood, obtained on day 0 of AZD1222 vaccination. All receptors come from an adult in good health. Each CDR3 is given with its conserved first and last residue. The order of the fields is clone size, V gene, J gene, CDR3 protein. For some rows the clone size is stated as once, few or many, or as a class when expanded; others skip it.

.	TRBV15	TRBJ1-5	CATSIGGDQPQHF
.	TRBV7-2	TRBJ2-3	CASSQGLLSQYF
.	TRBV19	TRBJ1-2	CASSIDIRNGYTF
.	TRBV5-4	TRBJ1-1	CASSPRGLGTEAFF
.	TRBV3-1/TRBV3-2	TRBJ2-5	CASSQGTGAIETQYF
.	TRBV10-3	TRBJ2-1	CAISESRLANEQFF
once	TRBV5-4	TRBJ2-1	CASSLVRKREAVF
once	TRBV5-1	TRBJ2-7	CASSSRPGQGSYEQYF
.	TRBV5-1	TRBJ2-7	CASSLTADGYYEQYF
.	TRBV28	TRBJ2-1	CASTRLADNEQFF
.	TRBV5-1	TRBJ2-5	CASSSVPQETQYF
once	TRBV24-1	TRBJ2-5	CATSDGGVGQETQYF
.	TRBV24-1	TRBJ2-1	CATSDLGGALNEQFF
.	TRBV18	TRBJ2-1	CASSPSGQAYNEQFF
.	TRBV6-1	TRBJ2-7	CASSELRDSKGEQYF
.	TRBV5-1	TRBJ2-7	CASSKQGPDYEQYF
once	TRBV30	TRBJ1-2	CAWSPSVNYGYTF
.	TRBV11-2	TRBJ1-5	CASSLGWGPDQPQHF
once	TRBV12-3/TRBV12-4	TRBJ2-6	CASTGLGANVLTF
.	TRBV30	TRBJ2-5	CAWGIWTGEETQYF
.	TRBV29-1	TRBJ2-5	CSVGGLLYQETQYF